A single sample is the source of the 2 T cell receptor beta chains below, sequenced in a study of cytomegalovirus exposure and HLA in healthy donors. Researchers ran the PCR with 60 Vbeta and 13 Jbeta primers. Libraries were prepared by immunoSEQ multiplex PCR; TCRdb keeps only in-frame clonotypes and omits some of them. Among about 140,000 clones, about four fifths were seen once, and the ten largest hold around 3%. The sample taken for sequencing was PBMCs. The receptors come from a man younger than 35 in good health and CMV-seropositive.

The rearrangement joins TRBV6-4 to TRBJ2-1; 8 bases map to TRBD2. Germline CDR1 and CDR2: MRHNA and SNTAGT. The CDR3 runs 15 residues. Trimming removed 2 bases from V and 5 bases from J; junction bases left unmatched: 5. The CDR3 DNA reads as TGTGCCAGCAGTGACCTTAGCGGGAAAGACAATGAGCAGTTCTTC. This codes for CASSDLSGKDNEQFF.

V usage is TRBV14 and J usage is TRBJ2-3, with unresolved D. Trimming stripped 1 base from V and 1 base from J, with 12 bases between. This CDR3 has 16 residues. CDR1 SGHDN and CDR2 FVKESK come from the germline V gene. The CDR3 is CASSQVTHTRTDTQYF. CDR3 nucleotides: TGTGCCAGCAGCCAAGTTACCCACACCCGCACAGATACGCAGTATTTT.